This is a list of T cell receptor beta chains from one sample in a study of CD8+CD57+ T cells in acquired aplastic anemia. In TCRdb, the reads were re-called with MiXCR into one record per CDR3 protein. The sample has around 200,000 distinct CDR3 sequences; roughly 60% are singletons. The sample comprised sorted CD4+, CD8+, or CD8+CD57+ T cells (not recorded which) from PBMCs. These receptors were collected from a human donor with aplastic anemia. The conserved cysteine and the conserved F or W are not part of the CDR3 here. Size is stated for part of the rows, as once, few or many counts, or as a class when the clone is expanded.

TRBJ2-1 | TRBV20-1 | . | SARLGDNEQF
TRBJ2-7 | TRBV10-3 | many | AISESLADSYEQY
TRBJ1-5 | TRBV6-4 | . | ASSERENQPQH
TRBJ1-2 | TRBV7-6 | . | ASSLLAEGTEGYT
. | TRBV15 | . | ATSRGGSHNEQF
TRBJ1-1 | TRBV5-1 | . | ASSANTGSEAF
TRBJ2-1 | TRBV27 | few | ASSFGGADNEQF
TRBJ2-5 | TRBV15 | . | ATSSTSGGGETQY
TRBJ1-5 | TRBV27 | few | ASSLSARSQPQH
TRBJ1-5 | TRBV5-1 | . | ASSTGTGDQPQH
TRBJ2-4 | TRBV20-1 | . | SATGGGLYIQY
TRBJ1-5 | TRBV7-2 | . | ASSPSRLQGGNQPQH
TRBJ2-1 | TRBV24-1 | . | ATSDHGQLQF
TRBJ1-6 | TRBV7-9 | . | ASSSDRDNSPLH
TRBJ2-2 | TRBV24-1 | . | ATSDFGQGRDGELF
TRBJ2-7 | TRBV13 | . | ASSEGEDEQY
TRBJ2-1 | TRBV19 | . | ASSIGLAGLNEQF
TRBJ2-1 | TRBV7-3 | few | ASSLGGVRDEQF
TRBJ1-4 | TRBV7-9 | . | ASSLVPGGGATNEKLF
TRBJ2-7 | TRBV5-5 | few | ATSAALLGEQY
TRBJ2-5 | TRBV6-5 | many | ASSPIDQETQY
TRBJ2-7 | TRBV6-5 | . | ASGVSYEQY
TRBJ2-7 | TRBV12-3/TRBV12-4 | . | ASSYTGLRYEQY
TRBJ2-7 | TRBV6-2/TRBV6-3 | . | ASSWTSGGAVYEQY
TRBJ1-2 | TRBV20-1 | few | SAPVTYGYT
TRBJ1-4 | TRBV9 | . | ASSSGSATNEKLF
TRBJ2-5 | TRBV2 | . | ASTPPPVAGVETQY
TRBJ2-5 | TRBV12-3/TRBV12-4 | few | ASSLGTSGETQY
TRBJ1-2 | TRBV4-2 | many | ASSHAYGYT
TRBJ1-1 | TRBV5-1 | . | ASSLSGITEAF
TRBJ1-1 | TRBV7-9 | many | ASSPRGRLNTEAF
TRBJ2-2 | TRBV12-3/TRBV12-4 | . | ASRRDVDGELF
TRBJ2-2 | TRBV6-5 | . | ASSYSGGVNTGELF
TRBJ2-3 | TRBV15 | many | ATSRDRLAGVSTDTQY
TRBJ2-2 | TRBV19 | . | ASSQGAILLVGELF
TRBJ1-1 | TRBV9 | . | ASSVVTPMNTEAF
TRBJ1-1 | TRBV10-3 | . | AISESLPGQGVTEAF
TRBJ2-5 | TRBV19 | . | ASPGGGETQY
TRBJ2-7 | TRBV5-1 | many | ASSSPGYEQY
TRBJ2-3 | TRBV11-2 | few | ASSLTSADTQY
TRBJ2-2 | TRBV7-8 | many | ASTGLAGGNTGELF